The 20 T cell receptor beta chains given below trace back to one sample, sequenced in a study of T cell repertoires in ileal Crohn's disease (dated by TCRdb to between 2018 and 2021). The library was produced with the immunoSEQ multiplex PCR assay. The source is immuneACCESS, and TCRdb retained only in-frame sequences with V and J called. Part of the clones is not carried over; for the studies checked, unresolved V genes explain less than half of this, and the remainder is unexplained. This sample lists over 3,000 clones; roughly 70% were detected once. In total, the top ten clones hold about 23% of the sample. The time point tag for this specimen amounts to: neoterminal ileum biopsy at postoperative endoscopy, about 6 months after surgery. The sample comprised ileal tissue. The receptors here all came from an adult with Crohn's disease.

V is TRBV19 and J is TRBJ2-3; D unresolved. CDR3 length: 15 amino acids. In germline, CDR1 is LNHDA, CDR2 SQIVND (reference sequence). Deletions cut 0 bases from V and 4 bases from J, with 11 bases between. The CDR3 nucleotides read TGTGCCAGTAGTATAGATAGGCTAGGCGCAGATACGCAGTATTTT. Protein: CASSIDRLGADTQYF.

This rearrangement joins TRBV7-2 to TRBJ1-3, with 7 bases fitting TRBD1. J was trimmed by 2 bases and V by 4 bases; bases with no gene match: 5. Germline values: CDR1 SGHTA, CDR2 FQGNSA. CDR3 length: 15 amino acids. CDR3 bases: TGTGCCAGCAGCTCCCAGGGGGGCGCTGGAAACACCATATATTTT. It is translated as CASSSQGGAGNTIYF. Full variable domain (rest looked up from reference TRBV7-2 and TRBJ1-3): GAGVSQSPSNKVTEKGKDVELRCDPISGHTALYWYRQSLGQGLEFLIYFQGNSAPDKSGLPSDRFSAERTGGSVSTLTIQRTQQEDSAVYLCASSSQGGAGNTIYFGEGSWLTVV.

The rearrangement joins TRBV19 to TRBJ2-1; 10 nucleotides agree with TRBD2. The CDR3 is made up of 15 amino acids. With 6 bases clipped from V and 2 bases from J, the junction kept 4 bases outside the gene matches. Germline values: CDR1 LNHDA, CDR2 SQIVND (reference sequence). For the CDR3, the DNA is TGTGCCAGTAGCGGCGGGACTAGCGCCTACAATGAGCAGTTCTTC. It translates to CASSGGTSAYNEQFF.

The chain has TRBV6-5 and TRBJ2-7; unclear D gene. V shed 6 bases and J shed 0 bases, with 12 bases lying between them. The CDR3 totals 14 residues. Germline lookup yields CDR1 MNHEY and CDR2 SVGAGI. CDR3 sequence reads: CASRSIDSSYEQYF. CDR3 DNA sequence: TGTGCCAGCAGATCCATTGATAGCTCCTACGAGCAGTACTTC.

The chain has TRBV5-1 and TRBJ2-5, with TRBD2 identical over 14 bases. V lost 0 bases to trimming and J lost 5 bases; unmatched junction nucleotides: 0. Germline V CDR1 and CDR2: SGHRS, YFSETQ. This CDR3 has 15 amino acids. CDR3 protein: CASSLGLAGGETQYF. For the CDR3, the DNA is TGCGCCAGCAGCTTGGGACTAGCGGGAGGGGAGACCCAGTACTTC.

This chain uses TRBV5-1 with TRBJ2-7; D is uncertain. CDR1 is SGHRS, CDR2 YFSETQ, per germline. There are 13 residues in the CDR3. Trimming cost V 4 bases and J 3 bases, with 11 bases left between them. The CDR3 loop is CASSVLDSYEQYF. CDR3 nucleotides: TGCGCCAGCAGCGTTTTAGATAGCTACGAGCAGTACTTC.

V is TRBV19 and J is TRBJ2-7; 8 bases are shared with TRBD2. There are 16 residues in the CDR3. Germline V gene lookup returns CDR1 LNHDA and CDR2 SQIVND (reference sequence). The V segment lost 6 bases and the J segment 3 bases; nucleotides outside the gene matches: 13. The DNA of the CDR3 is TGTGCCAGTAGCCCCCGGGGAGCGGGGGTATTCTACGAGCAGTACTTC. Its protein product is CASSPRGAGVFYEQYF.

This clone was found once. The chain has TRBV6-5 and TRBJ1-1; maybe TRBD1 (5 bases). Germline V CDR1 and CDR2: MNHEY, SVGAGI. The CDR3 has 14 residues. Trimming removed 3 bases from V and 1 base from J, with 9 bases in between. Here the CDR3 reads CASSYKGWNTEAFF. The CDR3 bases are TGTGCCAGCAGTTATAAGGGGTGGAACACTGAAGCTTTCTTT.

The DNA for the CDR3 is TGTGCCAGCAGTGTTTATGAAGGACAGTCCAACAATGAGCAGTTCTTC. Translating gives CASSVYEGQSNNEQFF. J is TRBJ2-1 and V is TRBV2, with D possibly matching TRBD1 (6 bases). From germline, CDR1 is SNHLY and CDR2 FYNNEI. This CDR3 is built from 16 residues. The V and J ends lost 4 bases and 5 bases respectively, with 18 bases between them. The whole variable domain, filled in from reference TRBV2 and TRBJ2-1, reads EPEVTQTPSHQVTQMGQEVILRCVPISNHLYFYWYRQILGQKVEFLVSFYNNEISEKSEIFDDQFSVERPDGSNFTLKIRSTKLEDSAMYFCASSVYEGQSNNEQFFGPGTRLTVL.

This chain joins TRBV5-4 and TRBJ1-5; tentatively, D is TRBD1 (6 bases). CDR1 is SGHNT, CDR2 YYREEE, per germline (reference sequence). Deletions cut 3 bases from V and 3 bases from J, with 10 bases between. The CDR3 is 14 residues long. As DNA, the CDR3 is TGTGCCAGCAGCTCCCAGGGGAACAATCAGCCCCAGCATTTT. Translation: CASSSQGNNQPQHF.

Only a few counts were recorded for this clone. CDR3 DNA sequence: TGTGCCAGCAGCTTGGCTAAGGGGCCGAGCTGGGCCCAGTACTTC. This encodes CASSLAKGPSWAQYF. The chain carries TRBV5-4 and TRBJ2-5; D may be TRBD1 (5 bases). The CDR3 totals 15 residues. Trimming pared 0 bases from V and 9 bases from J, leaving 18 bases between. Germline CDR1 is SGHNT and CDR2 is YYREEE (reference sequence).

This clone was recorded a few times. The CDR3 protein is CASSNPGLQETQYF. The CDR3 nucleotides read TGTGCCAGTAGTAACCCGGGACTACAAGAGACCCAGTACTTC. V gene TRBV19 combines with J gene TRBJ2-5; 7 bases match TRBD2. Germline lookup yields CDR1 LNHDA and CDR2 SQIVND (reference sequence). J was trimmed by 2 bases and V by 4 bases; bases with no gene match: 4. The CDR3 consists of 14 residues.

The chain couples TRBV28 to TRBJ2-1; TRBD2 aligns across 9 bases. Germline V gives CDR1 MDHEN, CDR2 SYDVKM. This CDR3 spans 14 amino acids. J gave up 7 bases and V 3 bases, and 4 bases lay outside the gene matches. The CDR3 protein is CASSFAGGQNEQFF. CDR3 coding DNA: TGTGCCAGCAGTTTCGCGGGAGGGCAAAATGAGCAGTTCTTC.

Relative to its sample, this clone is large. V usage is TRBV27 and J usage is TRBJ2-7; the D gene is possibly TRBD2 (7 bases). The CDR3 sequence is 14 residues long. CDR1 and CDR2 from the germline V gene are MNHEY and SMNVEV (reference sequence). Trimming cost V 4 bases and J 7 bases, with 17 bases left between them. CDR3 sequence: CASSYGGGELEQYF. In DNA form, the CDR3 reads TGTGCCAGCAGTTATGGGGGGGGCGAATTGGAGCAGTACTTC.

This chain uses TRBV5-8 with TRBJ1-2, with D perhaps matching TRBD1 (6 bases). V lost 6 bases to trimming and J lost 4 bases, with 19 bases between them. Germline loops: CDR1 SGHTS, CDR2 YDEGEE. CDR3 length: 15 residues. The CDR3 reads CASTLAGASSYGYTF. CDR3 in DNA: TGTGCCAGCACTTTGGCGGGGGCATCCTCCTATGGCTACACCTTC.

The chain couples TRBV5-4 to TRBJ1-2; weak D call: TRBD1 (6 bases). The CDR3 is made up of 14 amino acids. The V end lost 0 bases, the J end lost 6 bases, and 12 bases lay between the germline ends. CDR1 and CDR2 (germline): SGHNT, YYREEE (reference sequence). CDR3 protein: CASSLDRDENGYTF. CDR3 nucleotides: TGTGCCAGCAGCTTGGACAGGGATGAGAATGGCTACACCTTC.

This chain links TRBV5-1 with TRBJ2-7, with a tentative D call TRBD1 (5 bases). The CDR3 has 14 amino acids. CDR1 is SGHRS and CDR2 is YFSETQ in the germline V gene. V lost 4 bases, J lost 1 base, and 12 bases lay in between. Here the CDR3 reads CASSLTADSYEQYF. CDR3 bases: TGCGCCAGCAGCCTGACAGCCGATTCCTACGAGCAGTACTTC.

Only a few counts were recorded for this clone. The V gene is TRBV6-5, the J gene TRBJ1-1; TRBD1 might be the D (5 bases). Germline-derived CDR1 and CDR2 are MNHEY and SVGAGI. The CDR3 has 15 residues. Trimming shortened V by 5 bases and J by 1 base, and 14 bases separated the two germline ends. Here the CDR3 reads CASSPSSTGNTEAFF. The CDR3 DNA follows: TGTGCCAGCAGTCCTTCTAGTACAGGGAACACTGAAGCTTTCTTT.

The chain carries TRBV5-4 and TRBJ2-5, with D perhaps TRBD2 (6 bases). This CDR3 is built from 13 residues. Germline V gene data show CDR1 as SGHNT and CDR2 as YYREEE (reference sequence). The V and J ends lost 4 bases and 5 bases respectively, with 12 bases between them. In DNA, the CDR3 is TGTGCCAGCAGCCTCGGGACTCGGGAGACCCAGTACTTC. Its protein product is CASSLGTRETQYF.

The chain combines TRBV29-1 with TRBJ2-5; unclear D gene. This CDR3 comprises 13 residues. V was clipped by 4 bases and J by 4 bases, with 13 bases between them. CDR1 and CDR2 (germline): SQVTM, ANQGSEA. Written as DNA, the CDR3 is TGCAGCGTTGCGCCCACGGGTAGAGAGACCCAGTACTTC. It codes for CSVAPTGRETQYF.